What follows describes a single T cell receptor (beta chain). This CDR3 is built from 14 residues. Trimming removed 4 bases from V and 7 bases from J, with 14 bases in between. Germline V gives CDR1 SGHDT, CDR2 YYEEEE. This sample was included in a study of T cell responses to AZD1222 COVID-19 vaccine. Libraries were prepared by immunoSEQ multiplex PCR; TCRdb keeps only in-frame clonotypes and omits some of them. Among around 170,000 clones listed, roughly 91% were seen once. The chain recombines TRBV5-6 with TRBJ1-4; D is uncertain. This specimen was peripheral blood, taken on day 0 of AZD1222 vaccination. The receptor was isolated from an adult in good health. Here the CDR3 reads CASSERTLGEKLFF. As DNA, the CDR3 is TGTGCCAGCAGCGAACGCACCCTTGGTGAAAAACTGTTTTTT.